A single sample is the source of the 15 T cell receptor beta chains below, sequenced in a study of blood T cell repertoires in COVID-19. Data came from immunoSEQ multiplex PCR; TCRdb stores just in-frame clones and leaves some out. The profile shows around 250,000 clones, approximately 83% of them singletons. Sequenced input: PBMCs or T cells enriched from blood (not recorded which). The receptors derive from a woman aged 45-60 years who had recovered from COVID-19.

V usage is TRBV19 and J usage is TRBJ2-3; no firm D call. Trimming removed 3 bases from V and 8 bases from J, with 12 bases in between. This CDR3 has 13 residues. CDR1 is LNHDA, CDR2 SQIVND, per germline (reference sequence). The CDR3 protein is CASSISRQVTQYF. The CDR3 nucleotides are TGTGCCAGTAGTATCAGTCGTCAAGTTACGCAGTATTTT.

The V gene is TRBV11-2, the J gene TRBJ2-2; the D gene is possibly TRBD2 (5 bases). This CDR3 comprises 13 residues. Germline assignment: CDR1 SGHAT and CDR2 FQNNGV. With 3 bases removed from V and 8 bases from J, the gap between germline ends came to 10 bases. The CDR3 loop reads CASSFVRDGELFF. CDR3 bases: TGTGCCAGCAGCTTTGTCCGGGATGGGGAGCTGTTTTTT.

The CDR3 bases are TGTGCCAGCGACTCTCCCTCCTACAATGAGCAGTTCTTC. Translation: CASDSPSYNEQFF. The chain links TRBV28 to TRBJ2-1; D is undetermined. Germline V gene sequence: CDR1 MDHEN, CDR2 SYDVKM. CDR3 size: 13 residues. Trimming took 8 bases from V and 0 from J, leaving 8 bases between them. Supplemented by reference TRBV28 and TRBJ2-1, the full variable domain reads DVKVTQSSRYLVKRTGEKVFLECVQDMDHENMFWYRQDPGLGLRLIYFSYDVKMKEKGDIPEGYSVSREKKERFSLILESASTNQTSMYLCASDSPSYNEQFFGPGTRLTVL.

The chain links TRBV28 to TRBJ2-7, with 10 bases aligning to TRBD1. The V gene's germline CDR1 is MDHEN and CDR2 SYDVKM. The junction had 6 bases not matched to a gene; V was cut back by 5 bases and J by 5 bases. CDR3 size: 14 residues. The CDR3 DNA is TGTGCCAGCAGTCCGACAGGGGGCGGGAACGAGCAGTACTTC. Protein: CASSPTGGGNEQYF.

This chain uses TRBV2 with TRBJ1-1; no clear D gene. Germline V gene data show CDR1 as SNHLY and CDR2 as FYNNEI. Trimming took off 7 bases at V and 4 bases at J, with 10 bases between the two ends. CDR3 size: 12 residues. In nucleotides, the CDR3 is TGTGCCAGCAAGGGTGAGGGCACTGAAGCTTTCTTT. This sequence encodes CASKGEGTEAFF. Supplemented by reference TRBV2 and TRBJ1-1, the full variable domain reads EPEVTQTPSHQVTQMGQEVILRCVPISNHLYFYWYRQILGQKVEFLVSFYNNEISEKSEIFDDQFSVERPDGSNFTLKIRSTKLEDSAMYFCASKGEGTEAFFGQGTRLTVV.

The chain uses TRBV27 and TRBJ1-5; 8 bases match TRBD1. V shed 5 bases and J 1 base; nucleotides not matched to a gene: 4. Germline CDR1 reads MNHEY; CDR2 reads SMNVEV (reference sequence). This CDR3 has 15 residues. For the CDR3, the DNA is TGTGCCAGCAGTGTCGGGACAGGCAGCAATCAGCCCCAGCATTTT. It specifies CASSVGTGSNQPQHF.

This chain links TRBV18 with TRBJ1-5; 7 bases map to TRBD1. The ends lost 5 bases at V and 5 bases at J; junction bases unmatched: 9. CDR1 and CDR2 (germline): KGHSH, LQKENI. The CDR3 loop spans 15 amino acids. The CDR3 region has the DNA TGTGCCAGCTCAGGGTCCTCAGGACAGGATCAGCCCCAGCATTTT. This translates into CASSGSSGQDQPQHF. The full variable domain, with the rest looked up from reference TRBV18 and TRBJ1-5, is NAGVMQNPRHLVRRRGQEARLRCSPMKGHSHVYWYRQLPEEGLKFMVYLQKENIIDESGMPKERFSAEFPKEGPSILRIQQVVRGDSAAYFCASSGSSGQDQPQHFGDGTRLSIL.

The V gene is TRBV11-2, the J gene TRBJ2-3, with 10 positions matching TRBD2. The CDR3 loop spans 17 amino acids. The germline V gene has CDR1 SGHAT and CDR2 FQNNGV. Germline trimming cut 5 bases from V and 1 base from J; bases unmatched to any gene: 9. The CDR3 here is CASSALLLAGGTDTQYF. The CDR3 DNA is TGTGCCAGCAGCGCGCTCCTTCTAGCGGGAGGCACAGATACGCAGTATTTT.

V usage is TRBV28 and J usage is TRBJ2-1, with 8 bases that match TRBD2. Germline CDR1 is MDHEN and CDR2 is SYDVKM. The CDR3 has 16 residues. The J segment lost 0 bases and the V segment lost 6 bases, leaving 7 bases of the junction unmatched. The CDR3 loop reads CASSLLAESSYNEQFF. Here the CDR3 DNA reads TGTGCCAGCAGCTTACTAGCGGAAAGCTCCTACAATGAGCAGTTCTTC.

The V gene is TRBV5-8, the J gene TRBJ2-7; D uncertain. The CDR3 extends over 15 amino acids. Germline V gene data show CDR1 as SGHTS and CDR2 as YDEGEE. Trimming took 0 bases from V and 4 from J, leaving 14 bases between them. The CDR3 nucleotides are TGTGCCAGCAGCTTGGTCATAGCCGATCAGTACGAGCAGTACTTC. Translating it yields CASSLVIADQYEQYF. Looking up the rest from reference TRBV5-8 and TRBJ2-7 gives the full variable domain: EAGVTQSPTHLIKTRGQQATLRCSPISGHTSVYWYQQALGLGLQFLLWYDEGEERNRGNFPPRFSGRQFPNYSSELNVNALELEDSALYLCASSLVIADQYEQYFGPGTRLTVT.

The chain is built from TRBV5-1 and TRBJ1-1; no clear D gene. This CDR3 has 14 amino acids. Trimming took off 7 bases at V and 0 bases at J, with 13 bases between the two ends. Germline-derived CDR1 and CDR2 are SGHRS and YFSETQ. The CDR3 loop reads CASVMDSLNTEAFF. The CDR3 DNA reads TGCGCCAGCGTCATGGACTCTCTGAACACTGAAGCTTTCTTT. The variable domain in full, with the rest retrieved from reference TRBV5-1 and TRBJ1-1, is KAGVTQTPRYLIKTRGQQVTLSCSPISGHRSVSWYQQTPGQGLQFLFEYFSETQRNKGNFPGRFSGRQFSNSRSEMNVSTLELGDSALYLCASVMDSLNTEAFFGQGTRLTVV.

The chain carries TRBV6-1 and TRBJ2-7; perhaps TRBD2 as D (6 bases). V was clipped by 4 bases and J by 1 base, with 20 bases between them. CDR3 size: 17 residues. Germline V gene data show CDR1 as MNHNS and CDR2 as SASEGT. In DNA, the CDR3 is TGTGCCAGCAGTGCTTCATGGGACTCAAGAGTTTCCTACGAGCAGTACTTC. It encodes CASSASWDSRVSYEQYF.

The chain links TRBV14 to TRBJ1-5, with D possibly matching TRBD1 (5 bases). Trimming removed 0 bases at V and 6 bases at J, with 6 bases between. Germline V gene sequence: CDR1 SGHDN, CDR2 FVKESK. The CDR3 is made up of 13 amino acids. The CDR3 bases are TGTGCCAGCAGCCAAGACAGGGCTCAGCCCCAGCATTTT. This gives the protein CASSQDRAQPQHF.

The chain links TRBV5-5 to TRBJ2-1; 10 nucleotides align to TRBD2. CDR3 size: 15 residues. Germline assignment: CDR1 SGHKS and CDR2 YYEKEE (reference sequence). V gave up 0 bases and J gave up 8 bases; unmatched junction bases: 5. The CDR3 sequence: CASSLVLAGVDEQFF. The DNA for the CDR3 is TGTGCCAGCAGCTTGGTGCTAGCGGGAGTAGATGAGCAGTTCTTC. The full variable domain, in which reference TRBV5-5 and TRBJ2-1 provide the parts outside the CDR3, is DAGVTQSPTHLIKTRGQQVTLRCSPISGHKSVSWYQQVLGQGPQFIFQYYEKEERGRGNFPDRFSARQFPNYSSELNVNALLLGDSALYLCASSLVLAGVDEQFFGPGTRLTVL.

The rearrangement joins TRBV15 to TRBJ2-1; possible D gene TRBD2, 6 bases. CDR1 and CDR2 (germline): LNHNV, YYDKDF (reference sequence). The ends were cut back, 8 bases at V and 0 bases at J, with 14 bases in the middle. The CDR3 consists of 15 residues. CDR3 amino acids: CATGHRRGSYNEQFF. In DNA, the CDR3 is TGTGCCACCGGCCATAGGCGGGGCTCCTACAATGAGCAGTTCTTC.